This T cell receptor (beta chain) was sequenced during a study of T cell clonality in common variable immunodeficiency. Sequencing was performed with immunoSEQ multiplex PCR; in TCRdb, only in-frame clones are kept and a portion is missing. The specimen gives about 35,000 clones without singletons; the ten biggest hold approximately 2.8%. This clone was seen more than once but under ten times. Sequencing ends 3 residues short of the CDR3 end; the germline J gene provides the rest. Trimming cost V 1 base and J 5 bases, with 12 bases left between them. The CDR3 has 13 amino acids. Germline V gene data show CDR1 as DFQATT and CDR2 as SNEGSKA (reference sequence).

The sample consisted of peripheral blood mononuclear cells. The chain uses TRBV20-1 and TRBJ2-7; possibly TRBD1 for D (6 bases). The TCR sequence derives from a person aged 18 to 75 in good health. CDR3 bases read: TGCAGTGCTAGAGCCAGGGGTCCCCACGAG. Encoded protein: CSARARGPHE. The entire CDR3 sequence reads CSARARGPHEQYF.